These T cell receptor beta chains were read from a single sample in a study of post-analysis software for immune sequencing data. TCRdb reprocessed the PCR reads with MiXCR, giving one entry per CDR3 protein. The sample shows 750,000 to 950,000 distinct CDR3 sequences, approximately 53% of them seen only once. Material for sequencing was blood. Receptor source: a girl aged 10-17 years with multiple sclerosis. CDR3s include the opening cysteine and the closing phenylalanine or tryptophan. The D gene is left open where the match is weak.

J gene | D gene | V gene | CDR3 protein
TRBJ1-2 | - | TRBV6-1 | CASSEGGFYGYTF
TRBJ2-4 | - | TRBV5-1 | CASSLASRAENIQYF
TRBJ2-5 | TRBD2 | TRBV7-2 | CASSLESSGEETQYF
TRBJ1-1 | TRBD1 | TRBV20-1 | CSARDRVWNTEAFF
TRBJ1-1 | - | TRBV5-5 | CASSLLGQNTEAFF
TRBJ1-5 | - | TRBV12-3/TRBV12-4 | CASSPPGFSNQPQHF
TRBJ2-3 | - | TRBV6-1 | CAINLVALADTQYF
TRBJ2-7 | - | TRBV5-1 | CASSLDADFEQYF
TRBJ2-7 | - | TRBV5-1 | CASSLDPNYEQYF
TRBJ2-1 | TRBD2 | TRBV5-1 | CASSLAASGSTSYNEQFF
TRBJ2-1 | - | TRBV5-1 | CASSLVGLVANNEQFF
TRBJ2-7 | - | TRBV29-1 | CSVVAGTSYEQYF
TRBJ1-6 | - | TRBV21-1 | CASSKEVGQGVANSPLHF
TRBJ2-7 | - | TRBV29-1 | CSVEVRGMSYEQYF
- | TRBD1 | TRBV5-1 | CASSWRRDSTYEQYF
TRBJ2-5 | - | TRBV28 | CASSPSWATDQETQYF
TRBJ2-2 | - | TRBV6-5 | CASSYSRRGTGELFF
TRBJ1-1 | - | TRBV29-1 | CSVERQTSTEAFF
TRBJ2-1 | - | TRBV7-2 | CASSLAINEQFF
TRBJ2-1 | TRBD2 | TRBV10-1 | CASSESSGRANGRVNEQFF
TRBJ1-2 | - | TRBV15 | CATSSLSLGGYTF
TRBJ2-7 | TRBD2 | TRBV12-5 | CASGSPRGGLPGEQYF
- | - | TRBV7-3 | CASSSGMMETQYF
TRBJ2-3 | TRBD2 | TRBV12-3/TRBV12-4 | CASSLRGGTTDTQYF
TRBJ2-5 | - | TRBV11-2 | CASSLVGKTQYF
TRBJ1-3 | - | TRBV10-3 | CAISESAGAGNTIYF
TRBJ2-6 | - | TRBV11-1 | CASTRTHSSGANVLTF
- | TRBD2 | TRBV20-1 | CSARGLAGNHEQYF
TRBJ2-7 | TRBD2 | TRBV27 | CASSPPRLAVSEQYF
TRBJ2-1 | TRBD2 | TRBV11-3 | CASSLGLAGGSYEQFF
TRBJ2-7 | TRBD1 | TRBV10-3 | CAISPRDRGYEQYF
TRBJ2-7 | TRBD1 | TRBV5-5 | CASSSTGYSYEQYF
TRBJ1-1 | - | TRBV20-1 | CSATRRVTGEAFF
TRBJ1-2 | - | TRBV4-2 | CASSQDDWTASNYGYTF
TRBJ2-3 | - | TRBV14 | CASSQDLSIRTQYF
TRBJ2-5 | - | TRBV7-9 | CASLQGARETQYF
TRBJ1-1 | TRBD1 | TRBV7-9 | CASSWRTGGLNTEAFF
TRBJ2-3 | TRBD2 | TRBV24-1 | CATSDEDAAGGPTDTQYF
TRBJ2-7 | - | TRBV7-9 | CASSLVVLGDYEQYF
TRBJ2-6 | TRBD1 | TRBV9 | CASSVGDRGISGANVLTF
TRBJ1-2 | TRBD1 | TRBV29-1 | CSATGGTDNNYGYTF
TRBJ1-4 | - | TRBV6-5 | CASSPTASNEKLFF
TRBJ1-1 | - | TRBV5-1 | CASSIRSHRIMNTEAFF
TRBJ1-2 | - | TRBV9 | CASSASQGGGYTF
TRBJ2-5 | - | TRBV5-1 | CASSLERPGETQYF
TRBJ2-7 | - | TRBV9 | CASSAEPGGPYEQYF
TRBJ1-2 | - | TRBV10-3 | CAISESASSRIDGYTF
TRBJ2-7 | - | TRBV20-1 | CSARDTRAIGHEQYF
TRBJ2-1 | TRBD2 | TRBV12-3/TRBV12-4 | CASSPIAGGGNEQFF
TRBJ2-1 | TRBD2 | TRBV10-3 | CAISERKGLAEDEQFF
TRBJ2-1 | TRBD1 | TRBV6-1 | CASRPTGGWGNEQFF
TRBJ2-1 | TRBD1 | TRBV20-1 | CSARDLETGGSNEQFF
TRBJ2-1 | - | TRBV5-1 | CASSWGHNYMDEQFF